This TCR beta chain stems from a study of monozygotic twins with cystic fibrosis. On the study more broadly: Libraries were built from roughly 2.8 micrograms of fragmented DNA using around 16 PCR cycles.

The CDR3 covers 15 residues. CDR1 SGHTA and CDR2 FQGTGA come from the germline V gene. Trimming removed 5 bases at V and 0 bases at J, with 13 bases between. Here immunoSEQ multiplex PCR was the method, and the copy in TCRdb shows in-frame clones only, minus some. The sample lists roughly 14,000 clones, approximately 95% occurring once. Study results and caveats: No link emerged between shared CDR3 counts and age, concordance or severity.

There are a few counts of this clone. What it binds is not known. This sequence was found in a girl aged 2-10 years with cystic fibrosis. The rearrangement joins TRBV7-3 to TRBJ1-2, with D perhaps matching TRBD1 (5 bases). The sample taken for sequencing was blood. In DNA, the CDR3 is TGTGCCAGCAGCCTTACAGGATCCGCTAACTATGGCTACACCTTC. Translating it yields CASSLTGSANYGYTF.